This T cell receptor beta chain is drawn from a study of T cell responses to AZD1222 COVID-19 vaccine. The length of the CDR3 is 16 residues. The germline gives CDR1 SGDLS, CDR2 YYNGEE. V dropped 0 bases and J dropped 0; count of bases not matched to a gene: 6. Libraries were prepared by immunoSEQ multiplex PCR; TCRdb keeps only in-frame clonotypes and omits some of them. The table includes about 130,000 clones, about 90% detected once. The genes are TRBV9 and TRBJ2-7; 7 nucleotides line up with TRBD1. The specimen comprised peripheral blood, sampled 28 days after the second AZD1222 dose. This TCR came from an adult who received the AZD1222 COVID-19 vaccine. CDR3 nucleotides: TGTGCCAGCAGCGTAGGAGGACAGGTTAGCTCCTACGAGCAGTACTTC. This codes for CASSVGGQVSSYEQYF.